This T cell receptor beta chain was documented in a study of blood T cell repertoires in COVID-19. For the study at large: Sites across the United States, Italy and Spain contributed samples from acute and convalescent COVID-19. T cells, B-cell-depleted T cells, or PBMCs provided the cDNA or gDNA that served as material.

Original handling: Amplification of reference gene primers was used by the study to estimate nucleated cell counts. Produced via immunoSEQ multiplex PCR; TCRdb's table is partial and in-frame only. For V, J and clone size, that table is used; D and trimming come from the DNA. The profile covers 290,000 or so clones, with roughly nine tenths appearing a single time and roughly 2.1% taken by the ten largest. The ends were cut back, 1 base at V and 3 bases at J, with 13 bases in the middle. This CDR3 comprises 15 residues. Germline assignment: CDR1 SGHRS and CDR2 YFSETQ. The J gene is TRBJ1-2, the V gene TRBV5-1; TRBD1 is a possible D gene (5 bases). The sample was peripheral blood. This receptor was taken from a man aged 18 to 30 with active or convalescent COVID-19. The CDR3 DNA reads TGCGCCAGCAGCTTGTACGCAGGGCCGGACTATGGCTACACCTTC. Protein product: CASSLYAGPDYGYTF. Variable domain in full (rest from reference TRBV5-1 and TRBJ1-2): KAGVTQTPRYLIKTRGQQVTLSCSPISGHRSVSWYQQTPGQGLQFLFEYFSETQRNKGNFPGRFSGRQFSNSRSEMNVSTLELGDSALYLCASSLYAGPDYGYTFGSGTRLTVV.